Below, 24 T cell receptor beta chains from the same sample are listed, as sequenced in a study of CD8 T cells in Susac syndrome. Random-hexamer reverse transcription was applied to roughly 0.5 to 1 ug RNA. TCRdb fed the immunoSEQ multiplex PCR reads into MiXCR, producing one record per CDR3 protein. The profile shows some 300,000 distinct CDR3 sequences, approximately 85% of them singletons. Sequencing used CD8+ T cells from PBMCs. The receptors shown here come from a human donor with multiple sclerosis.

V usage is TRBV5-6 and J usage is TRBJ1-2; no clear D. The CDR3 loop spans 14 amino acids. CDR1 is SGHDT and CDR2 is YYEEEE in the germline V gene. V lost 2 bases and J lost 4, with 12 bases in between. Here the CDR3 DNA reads TGTGCCAGCAGCTTTGGGTTTTCGAGCTATGGCTACACCTTC. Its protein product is CASSFGFSSYGYTF.

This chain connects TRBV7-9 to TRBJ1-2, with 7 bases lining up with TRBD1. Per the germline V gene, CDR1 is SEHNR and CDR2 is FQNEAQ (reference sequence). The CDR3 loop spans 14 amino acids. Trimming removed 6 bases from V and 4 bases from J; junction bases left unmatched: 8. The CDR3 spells CASSYRGRSYGYTF. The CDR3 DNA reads TGTGCCAGCAGTTACAGGGGTAGGAGCTATGGCTACACCTTC.

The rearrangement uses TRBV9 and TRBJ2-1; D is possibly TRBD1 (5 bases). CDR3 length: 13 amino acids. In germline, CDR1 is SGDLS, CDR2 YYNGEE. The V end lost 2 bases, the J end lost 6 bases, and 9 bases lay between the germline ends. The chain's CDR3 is CASSVQGFNEQFF. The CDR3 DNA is TGTGCCAGCAGCGTCCAGGGCTTCAATGAGCAGTTCTTC.

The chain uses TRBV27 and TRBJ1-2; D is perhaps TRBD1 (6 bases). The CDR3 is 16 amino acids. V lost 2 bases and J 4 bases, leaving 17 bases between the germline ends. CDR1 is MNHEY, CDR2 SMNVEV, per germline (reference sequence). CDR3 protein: CASSLAYPTGPYGYTF. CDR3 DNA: TGTGCCAGCAGTTTAGCATACCCGACAGGACCCTATGGCTACACCTTC.

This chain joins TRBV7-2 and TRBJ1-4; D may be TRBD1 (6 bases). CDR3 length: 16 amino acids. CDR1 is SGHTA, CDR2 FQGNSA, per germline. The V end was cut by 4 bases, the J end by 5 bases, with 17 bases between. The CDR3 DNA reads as TGTGCCAGCAGCTGGACCACGAGGGGGGCCAATGAAAAACTGTTTTTT. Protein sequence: CASSWTTRGANEKLFF.

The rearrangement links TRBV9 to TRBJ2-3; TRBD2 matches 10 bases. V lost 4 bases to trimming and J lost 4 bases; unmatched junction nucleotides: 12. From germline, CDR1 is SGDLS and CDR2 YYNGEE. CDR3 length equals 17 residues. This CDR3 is CASSPRVRTSGSDTQYF. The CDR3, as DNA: TGTGCCAGCAGCCCCCGAGTCCGGACTAGCGGTTCAGATACGCAGTATTTT.

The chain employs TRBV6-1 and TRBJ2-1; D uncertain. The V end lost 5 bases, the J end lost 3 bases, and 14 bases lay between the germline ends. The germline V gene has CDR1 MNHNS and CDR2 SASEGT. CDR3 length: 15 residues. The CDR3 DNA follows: TGTGCCAGCAGTCTTATGGCGACCCTCTACAATGAGCAGTTCTTC. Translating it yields CASSLMATLYNEQFF.

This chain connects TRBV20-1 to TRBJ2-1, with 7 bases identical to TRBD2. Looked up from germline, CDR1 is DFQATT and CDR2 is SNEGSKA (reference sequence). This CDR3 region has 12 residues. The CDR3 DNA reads TGCAGCCCTAGCGGCTCCTACAATGAGCAGTTCTTC. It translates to CSPSGSYNEQFF.

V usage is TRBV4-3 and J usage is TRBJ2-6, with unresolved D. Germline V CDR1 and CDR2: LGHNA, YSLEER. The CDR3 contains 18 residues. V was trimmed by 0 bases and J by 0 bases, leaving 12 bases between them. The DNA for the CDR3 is TGCGCCAGCAGCCAAGAAGCCAGCTTTTCCTCTGGGGCCAACGTCCTGACTTTC. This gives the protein CASSQEASFSSGANVLTF.

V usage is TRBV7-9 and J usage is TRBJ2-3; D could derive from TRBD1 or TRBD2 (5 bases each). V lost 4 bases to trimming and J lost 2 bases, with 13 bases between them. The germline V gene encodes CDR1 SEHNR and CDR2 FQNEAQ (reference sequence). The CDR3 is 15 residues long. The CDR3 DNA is TGTGCCAGCAGCTCTACTTGGGACCCCACAGATACGCAGTATTTT. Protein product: CASSSTWDPTDTQYF.

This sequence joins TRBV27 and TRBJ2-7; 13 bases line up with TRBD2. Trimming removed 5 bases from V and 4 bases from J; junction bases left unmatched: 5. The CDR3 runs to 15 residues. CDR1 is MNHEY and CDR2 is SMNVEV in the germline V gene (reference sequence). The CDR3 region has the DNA TGTGCCAGCAGTCCGTGGACTAGCGGGAGTTACGAGCAGTACTTC. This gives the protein CASSPWTSGSYEQYF.

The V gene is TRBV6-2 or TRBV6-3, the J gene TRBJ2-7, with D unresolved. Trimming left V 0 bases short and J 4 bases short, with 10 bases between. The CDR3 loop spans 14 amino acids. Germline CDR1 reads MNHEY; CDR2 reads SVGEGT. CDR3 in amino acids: CASSYSILGYEQYF. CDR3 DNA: TGTGCCAGCAGTTACTCGATCTTGGGGTACGAGCAGTACTTC.

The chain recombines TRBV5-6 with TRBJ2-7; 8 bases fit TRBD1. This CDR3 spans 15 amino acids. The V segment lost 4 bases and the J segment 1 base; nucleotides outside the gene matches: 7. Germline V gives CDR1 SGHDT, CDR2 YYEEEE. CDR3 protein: CASSVDRVLSYEQYF. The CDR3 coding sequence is TGTGCCAGCAGCGTGGACAGGGTATTATCCTACGAGCAGTACTTC.

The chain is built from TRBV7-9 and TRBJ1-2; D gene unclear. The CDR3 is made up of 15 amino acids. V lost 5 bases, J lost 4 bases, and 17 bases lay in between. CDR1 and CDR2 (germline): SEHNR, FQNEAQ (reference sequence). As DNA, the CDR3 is TGTGCCAGCAGCCCCGCCTCTGGCGGCCCCTATGGCTACACCTTC. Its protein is CASSPASGGPYGYTF.

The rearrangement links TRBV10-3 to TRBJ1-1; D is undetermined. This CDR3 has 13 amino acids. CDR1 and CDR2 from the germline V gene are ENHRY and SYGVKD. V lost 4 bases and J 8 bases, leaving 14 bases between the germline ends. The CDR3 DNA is TGTGCCATCAGTGGGGAACCGGGAGACGAAGCTTTCTTT. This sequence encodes CAISGEPGDEAFF.

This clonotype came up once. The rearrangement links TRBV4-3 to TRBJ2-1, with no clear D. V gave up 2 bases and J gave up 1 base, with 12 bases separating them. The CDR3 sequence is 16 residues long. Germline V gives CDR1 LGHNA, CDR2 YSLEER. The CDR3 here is CASSQHFSSSYNEQFF. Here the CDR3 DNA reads TGCGCCAGCAGCCAACACTTTTCCTCGTCCTACAATGAGCAGTTCTTC.

This CDR3 reads CASSSSSVAGGLTYEQYF. DNA of the CDR3: TGTGCCAGCAGCTCCTCCTCCGTTGCGGGAGGGCTAACCTACGAGCAGTACTTC. This chain links TRBV7-8 with TRBJ2-7, with 9 bases that match TRBD2. Trimming at V came to 4 bases and at J to 2 bases, leaving 15 bases not matched to a gene. This CDR3 spans 18 amino acids. Germline V lookup: CDR1 SGHVS, CDR2 FQNEAQ.

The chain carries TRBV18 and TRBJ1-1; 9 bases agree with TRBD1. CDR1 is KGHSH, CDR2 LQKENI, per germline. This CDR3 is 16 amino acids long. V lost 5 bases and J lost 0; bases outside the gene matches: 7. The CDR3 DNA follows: TGTGCCAGCTCAAGTGACAGGGGGATTATGAACACTGAAGCTTTCTTT. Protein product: CASSSDRGIMNTEAFF.

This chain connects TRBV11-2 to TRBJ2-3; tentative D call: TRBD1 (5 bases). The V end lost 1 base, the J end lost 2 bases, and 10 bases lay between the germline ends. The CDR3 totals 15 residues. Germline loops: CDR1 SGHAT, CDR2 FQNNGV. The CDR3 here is CASSLGGGTTDTQYF. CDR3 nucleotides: TGTGCCAGCAGCTTAGGGGGCGGAACCACAGATACGCAGTATTTT. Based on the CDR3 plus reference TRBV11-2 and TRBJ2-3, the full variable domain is EAGVAQSPRYKIIEKRQSVAFWCNPISGHATLYWYQQILGQGPKLLIQFQNNGVVDDSQLPKDRFSAERLKGVDSTLKIQPAKLEDSAVYLCASSLGGGTTDTQYFGPGTRLTVL.

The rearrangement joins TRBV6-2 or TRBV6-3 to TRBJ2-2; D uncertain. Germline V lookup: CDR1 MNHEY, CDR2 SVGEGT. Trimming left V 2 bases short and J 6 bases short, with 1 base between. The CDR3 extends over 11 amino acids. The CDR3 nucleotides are TGTGCCAGCAGTTACCCCGGGGAGCTGTTTTTT. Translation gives CASSYPGELFF.

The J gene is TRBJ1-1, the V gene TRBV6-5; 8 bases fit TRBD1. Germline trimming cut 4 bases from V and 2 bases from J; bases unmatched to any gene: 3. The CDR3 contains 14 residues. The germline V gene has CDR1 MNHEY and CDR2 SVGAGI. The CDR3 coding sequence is TGTGCCAGCAGTTCAGGGGGCTTCAACACTGAAGCTTTCTTT. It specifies CASSSGGFNTEAFF.

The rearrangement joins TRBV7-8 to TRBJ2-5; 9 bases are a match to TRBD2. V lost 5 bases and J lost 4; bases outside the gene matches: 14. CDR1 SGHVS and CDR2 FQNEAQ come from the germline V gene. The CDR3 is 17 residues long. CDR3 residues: CASSPILAGERGETQYF. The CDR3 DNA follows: TGTGCCAGCAGCCCGATTTTAGCGGGAGAGCGGGGAGAGACCCAGTACTTC.

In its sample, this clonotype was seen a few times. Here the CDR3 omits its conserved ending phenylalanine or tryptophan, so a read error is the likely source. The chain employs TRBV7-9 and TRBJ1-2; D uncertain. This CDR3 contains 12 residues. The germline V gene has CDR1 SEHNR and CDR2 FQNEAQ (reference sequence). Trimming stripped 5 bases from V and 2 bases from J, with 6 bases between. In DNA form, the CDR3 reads TGTGCCAGCAGCAACGCAAACTATGGCTACACCTCC. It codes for CASSNANYGYTS.

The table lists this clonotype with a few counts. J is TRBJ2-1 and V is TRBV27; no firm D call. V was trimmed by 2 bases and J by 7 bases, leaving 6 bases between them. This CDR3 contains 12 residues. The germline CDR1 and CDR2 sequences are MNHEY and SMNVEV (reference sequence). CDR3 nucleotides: TGTGCCAGCAGTTTACCTAGAAATGAGCAGTTCTTC. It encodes CASSLPRNEQFF.